What follows describes a single T cell receptor (beta chain). What it binds is unknown. The source of the sample is a study of radiotherapy plus CTLA-4 blockade in lung cancer. Focal radiation and CTLA-4 blockade (ipilimumab) were tested in chemo-refractory metastatic non-small-cell lung cancer patients. Sequencing was performed with immunoSEQ multiplex PCR; in TCRdb, only in-frame clones are kept and a portion is missing. The sample has roughly 120,000 clones; approximately 84% are singletons. Study results and limitations: Tumor-origin TCR clones grew in blood after radiotherapy plus ipilimumab.

The germline V and J ends were trimmed by 6 bases and 1 base, with 3 bases remaining between them. This CDR3 region has 11 residues. In germline, CDR1 is LNHNV, CDR2 YYDKDF (reference sequence). V usage is TRBV15 and J usage is TRBJ1-1; D unresolved. This TCR came from a human donor with non-small cell lung cancer who had a partial response to radiotherapy plus ipilimumab. The material sequenced was peripheral blood, taken from a patient treated with radiotherapy plus ipilimumab. The DNA for the CDR3 is TGTGCCACCAGACAGAACACTGAAGCTTTCTTT. Protein sequence: CATRQNTEAFF. The full variable domain, its missing parts supplied by reference TRBV15 and TRBJ1-1, is DAMVIQNPRYQVTQFGKPVTLSCSQTLNHNVMYWYQQKSSQAPKLLFHYYDKDFNNEADTPDNFQSRRPNTSFCFLDIRSPGLGDTAMYLCATRQNTEAFFGQGTRLTVV.